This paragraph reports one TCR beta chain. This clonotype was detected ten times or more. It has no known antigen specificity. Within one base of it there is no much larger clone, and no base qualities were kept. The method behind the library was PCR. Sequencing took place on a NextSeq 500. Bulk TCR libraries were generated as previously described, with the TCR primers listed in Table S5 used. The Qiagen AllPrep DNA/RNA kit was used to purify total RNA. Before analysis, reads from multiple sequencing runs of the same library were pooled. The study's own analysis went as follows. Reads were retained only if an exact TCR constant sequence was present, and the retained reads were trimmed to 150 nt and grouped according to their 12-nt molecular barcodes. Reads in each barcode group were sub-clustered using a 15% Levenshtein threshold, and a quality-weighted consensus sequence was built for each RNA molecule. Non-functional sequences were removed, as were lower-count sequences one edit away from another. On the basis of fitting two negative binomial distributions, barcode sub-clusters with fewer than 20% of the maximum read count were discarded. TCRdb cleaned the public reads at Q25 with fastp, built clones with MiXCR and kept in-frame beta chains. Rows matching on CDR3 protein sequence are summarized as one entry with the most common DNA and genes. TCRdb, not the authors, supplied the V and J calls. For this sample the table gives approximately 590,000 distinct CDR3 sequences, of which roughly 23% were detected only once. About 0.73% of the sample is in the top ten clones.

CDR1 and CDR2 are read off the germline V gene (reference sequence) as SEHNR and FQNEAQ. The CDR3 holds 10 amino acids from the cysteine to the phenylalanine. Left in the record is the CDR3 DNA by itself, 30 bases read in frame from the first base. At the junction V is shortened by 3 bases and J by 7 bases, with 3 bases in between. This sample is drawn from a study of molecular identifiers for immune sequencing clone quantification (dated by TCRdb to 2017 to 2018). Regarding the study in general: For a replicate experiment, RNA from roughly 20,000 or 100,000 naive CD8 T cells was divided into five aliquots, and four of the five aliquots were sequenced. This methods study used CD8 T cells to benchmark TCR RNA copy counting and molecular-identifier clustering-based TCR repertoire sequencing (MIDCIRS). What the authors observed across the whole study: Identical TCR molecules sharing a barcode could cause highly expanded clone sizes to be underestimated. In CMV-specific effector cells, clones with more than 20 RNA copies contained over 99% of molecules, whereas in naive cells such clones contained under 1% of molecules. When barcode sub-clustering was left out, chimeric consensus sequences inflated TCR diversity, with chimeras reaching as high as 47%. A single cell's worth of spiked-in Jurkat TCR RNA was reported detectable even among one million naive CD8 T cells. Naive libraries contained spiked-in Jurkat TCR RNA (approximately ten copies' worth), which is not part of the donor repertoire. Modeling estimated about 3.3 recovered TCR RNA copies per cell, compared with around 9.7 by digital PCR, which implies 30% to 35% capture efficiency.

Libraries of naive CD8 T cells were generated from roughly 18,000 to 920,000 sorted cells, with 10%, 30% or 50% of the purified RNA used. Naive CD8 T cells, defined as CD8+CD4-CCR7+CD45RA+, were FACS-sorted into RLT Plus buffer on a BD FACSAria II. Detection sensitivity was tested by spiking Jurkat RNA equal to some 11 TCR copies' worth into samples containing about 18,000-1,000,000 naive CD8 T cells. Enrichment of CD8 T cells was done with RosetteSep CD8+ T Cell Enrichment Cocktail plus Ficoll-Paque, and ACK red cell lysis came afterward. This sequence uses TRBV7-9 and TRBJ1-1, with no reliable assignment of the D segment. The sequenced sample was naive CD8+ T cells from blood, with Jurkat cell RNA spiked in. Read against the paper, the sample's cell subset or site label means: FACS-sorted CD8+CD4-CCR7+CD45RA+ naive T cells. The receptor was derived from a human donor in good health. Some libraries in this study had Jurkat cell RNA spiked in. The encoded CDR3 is CASSFLEAFF. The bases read TGTGCCAGCAGCTTCCTTGAAGCTTTCTTT. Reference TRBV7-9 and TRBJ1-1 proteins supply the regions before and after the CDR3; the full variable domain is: DTGVSQNPRHKITKRGQNVTFRCDPISEHNRLYWYRQTLGQGPEFLTYFQNEAQLEKSRLLSDRFSAERPKGSFSTLEIQRTEQGDSAMYLCASSFLEAFFGQGTRLTVV.